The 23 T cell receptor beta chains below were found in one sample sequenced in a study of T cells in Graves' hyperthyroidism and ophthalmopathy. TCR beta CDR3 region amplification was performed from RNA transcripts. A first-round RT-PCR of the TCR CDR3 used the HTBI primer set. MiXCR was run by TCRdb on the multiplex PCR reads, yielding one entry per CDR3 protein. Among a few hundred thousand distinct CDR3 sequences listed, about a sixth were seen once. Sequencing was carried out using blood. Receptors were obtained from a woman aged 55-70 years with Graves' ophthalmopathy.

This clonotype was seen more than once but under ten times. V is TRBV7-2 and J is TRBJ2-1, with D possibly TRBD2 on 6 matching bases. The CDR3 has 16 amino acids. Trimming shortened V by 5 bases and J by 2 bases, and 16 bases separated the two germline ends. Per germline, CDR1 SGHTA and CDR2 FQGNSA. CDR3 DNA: TGTGCCAGCAGCCCGCGGAGGGGAGATACCTACAATGAGCAGTTCTTC. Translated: CASSPRRGDTYNEQFF.

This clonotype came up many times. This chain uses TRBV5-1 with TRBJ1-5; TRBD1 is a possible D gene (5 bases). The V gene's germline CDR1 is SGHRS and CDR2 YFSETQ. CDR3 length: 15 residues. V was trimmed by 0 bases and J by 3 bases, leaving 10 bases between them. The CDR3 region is CASSLVGAVNQPQHF. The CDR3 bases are TGCGCCAGCAGCTTGGTAGGGGCGGTCAATCAGCCCCAGCATTTT.

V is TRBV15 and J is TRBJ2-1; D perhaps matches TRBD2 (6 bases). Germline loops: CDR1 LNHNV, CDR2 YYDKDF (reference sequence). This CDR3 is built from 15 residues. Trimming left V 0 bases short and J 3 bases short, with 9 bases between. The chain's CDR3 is CATSREYSGYNEQFF. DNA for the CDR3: TGTGCCACCAGCAGAGAGTATAGCGGCTACAATGAGCAGTTCTTC. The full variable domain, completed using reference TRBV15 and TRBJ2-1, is DAMVIQNPRYQVTQFGKPVTLSCSQTLNHNVMYWYQQKSSQAPKLLFHYYDKDFNNEADTPDNFQSRRPNTSFCFLDIRSPGLGDTAMYLCATSREYSGYNEQFFGPGTRLTVL.

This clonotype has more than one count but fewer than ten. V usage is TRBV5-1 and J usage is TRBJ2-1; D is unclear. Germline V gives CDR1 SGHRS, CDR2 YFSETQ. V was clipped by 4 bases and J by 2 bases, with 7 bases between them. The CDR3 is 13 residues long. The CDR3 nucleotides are TGCGCCAGCAGCCTCCCGGCCTACAATGAGCAGTTCTTC. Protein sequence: CASSLPAYNEQFF.

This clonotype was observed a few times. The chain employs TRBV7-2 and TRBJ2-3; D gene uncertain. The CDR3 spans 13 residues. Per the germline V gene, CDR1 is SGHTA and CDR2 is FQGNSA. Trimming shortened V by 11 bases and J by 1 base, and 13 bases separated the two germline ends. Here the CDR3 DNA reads TGTGCCTCCACGCAGGACCGCACAGATACGCAGTATTTT. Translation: CASTQDRTDTQYF.

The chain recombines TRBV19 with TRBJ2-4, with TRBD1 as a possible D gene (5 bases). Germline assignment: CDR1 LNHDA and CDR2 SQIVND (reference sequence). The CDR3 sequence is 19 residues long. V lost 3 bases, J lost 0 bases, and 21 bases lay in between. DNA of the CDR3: TGTGCCAGTAGTATTGGGTTCTTCACAGGCCCTCCAGCCAAAAACATTCAGTACTTC. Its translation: CASSIGFFTGPPAKNIQYF.

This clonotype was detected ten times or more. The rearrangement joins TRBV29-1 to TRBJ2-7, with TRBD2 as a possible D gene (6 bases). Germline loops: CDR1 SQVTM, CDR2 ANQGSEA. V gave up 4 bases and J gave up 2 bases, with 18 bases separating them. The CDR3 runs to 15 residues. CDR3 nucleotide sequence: TGCAGCGTTGCGGAGGGTGTTCCCGGCCCCTACGAGCAGTACTTC. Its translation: CSVAEGVPGPYEQYF.

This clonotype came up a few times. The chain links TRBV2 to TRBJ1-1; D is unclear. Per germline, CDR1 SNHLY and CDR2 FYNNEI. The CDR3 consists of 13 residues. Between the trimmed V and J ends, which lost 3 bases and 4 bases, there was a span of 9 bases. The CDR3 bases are TGTGCCAGCAGTGACGAAAAGGGCACTGAAGCTTTCTTT. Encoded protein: CASSDEKGTEAFF.

The CDR3: CASSSEGGRVKPYNEQFF. CDR3 coding DNA: TGTGCCAGCAGCTCCGAGGGGGGCAGGGTGAAGCCCTACAATGAGCAGTTCTTC. The rearrangement links TRBV7-9 to TRBJ2-1, with D possibly being TRBD1 or TRBD2 (6 bases each). The CDR3 is 18 amino acids. Deletions cut 4 bases from V and 2 bases from J, with 21 bases between. Germline V gene data show CDR1 as SEHNR and CDR2 as FQNEAQ (reference sequence).

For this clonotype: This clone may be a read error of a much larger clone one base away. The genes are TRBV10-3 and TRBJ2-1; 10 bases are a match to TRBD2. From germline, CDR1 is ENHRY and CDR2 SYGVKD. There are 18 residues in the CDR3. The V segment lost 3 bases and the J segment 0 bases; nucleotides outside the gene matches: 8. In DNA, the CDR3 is TGTGCCATCAGTGATTTGAGCGGGGGGGCACTCTCCTACAATGAGCAGTTCTTC. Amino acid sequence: CAISDLSGGALSYNEQFF.

The CDR3 loop reads CASSQYRQGFNVLTF. The CDR3, as DNA: TGTGCCAGCAGCCAATACAGACAGGGGTTCAACGTCCTGACTTTC. The chain recombines TRBV7-2 with TRBJ2-6; 8 bases map to TRBD1. The length of the CDR3 is 15 residues. The germline V gene has CDR1 SGHTA and CDR2 FQGNSA. V shed 5 bases and J 9 bases; nucleotides not matched to a gene: 9. Full variable domain (rest looked up from reference TRBV7-2 and TRBJ2-6): GAGVSQSPSNKVTEKGKDVELRCDPISGHTALYWYRQSLGQGLEFLIYFQGNSAPDKSGLPSDRFSAERTGGSVSTLTIQRTQQEDSAVYLCASSQYRQGFNVLTFGAGSRLTVL.

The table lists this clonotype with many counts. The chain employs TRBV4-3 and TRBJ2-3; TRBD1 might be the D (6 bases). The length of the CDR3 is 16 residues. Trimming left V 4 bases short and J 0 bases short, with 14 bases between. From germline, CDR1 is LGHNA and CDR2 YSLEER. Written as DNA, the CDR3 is TGCGCCAGCAGCCCAACCGGACAGACCAGCACAGATACGCAGTATTTT. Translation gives CASSPTGQTSTDTQYF.

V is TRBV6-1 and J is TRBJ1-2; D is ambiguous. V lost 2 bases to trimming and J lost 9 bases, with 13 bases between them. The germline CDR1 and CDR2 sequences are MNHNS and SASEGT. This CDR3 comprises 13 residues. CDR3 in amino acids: CASSENGVDSYTF. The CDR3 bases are TGTGCCAGCAGTGAAAATGGGGTAGATAGCTACACCTTC.

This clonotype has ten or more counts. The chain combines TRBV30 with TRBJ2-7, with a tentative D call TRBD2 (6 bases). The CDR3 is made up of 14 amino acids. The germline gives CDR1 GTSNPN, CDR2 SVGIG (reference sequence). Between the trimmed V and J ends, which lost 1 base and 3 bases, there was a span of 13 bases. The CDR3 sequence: CAWSGRDWSYEQYF. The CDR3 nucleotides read TGTGCCTGGAGTGGAAGGGACTGGAGCTACGAGCAGTACTTC.

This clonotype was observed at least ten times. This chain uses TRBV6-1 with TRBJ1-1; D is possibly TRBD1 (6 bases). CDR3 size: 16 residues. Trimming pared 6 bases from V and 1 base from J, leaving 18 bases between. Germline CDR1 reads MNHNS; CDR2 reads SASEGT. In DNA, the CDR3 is TGTGCCAGCAGCCACCGCCGTACAGGGCAGAACACTGAAGCTTTCTTT. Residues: CASSHRRTGQNTEAFF.

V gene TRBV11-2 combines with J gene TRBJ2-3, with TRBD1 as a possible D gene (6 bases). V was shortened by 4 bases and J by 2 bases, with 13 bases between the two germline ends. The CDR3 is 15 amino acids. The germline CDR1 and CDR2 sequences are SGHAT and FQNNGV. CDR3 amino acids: CASSSRTEYTDTQYF. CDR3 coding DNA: TGTGCCAGCAGCTCCCGGACAGAATACACAGATACGCAGTATTTT.

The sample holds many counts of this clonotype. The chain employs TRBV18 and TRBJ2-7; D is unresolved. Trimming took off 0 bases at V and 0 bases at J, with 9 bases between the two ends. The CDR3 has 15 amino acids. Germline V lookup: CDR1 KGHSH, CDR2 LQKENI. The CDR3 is CASSPPPQNSYEQYF. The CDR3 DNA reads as TGTGCCAGCTCACCACCTCCGCAAAACTCCTACGAGCAGTACTTC.

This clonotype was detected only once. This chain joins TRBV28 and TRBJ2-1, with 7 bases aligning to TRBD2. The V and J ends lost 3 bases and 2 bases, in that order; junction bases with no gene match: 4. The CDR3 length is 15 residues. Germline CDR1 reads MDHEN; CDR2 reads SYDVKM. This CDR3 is CASSFGGRAYNEQFF. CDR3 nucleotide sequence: TGTGCCAGCAGTTTTGGAGGGAGGGCCTACAATGAGCAGTTCTTC.

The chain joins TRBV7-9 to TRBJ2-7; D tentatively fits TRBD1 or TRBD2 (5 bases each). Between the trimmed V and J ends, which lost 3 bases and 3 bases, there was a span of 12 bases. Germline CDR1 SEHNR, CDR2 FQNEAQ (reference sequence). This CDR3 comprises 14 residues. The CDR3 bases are TGTGCCAGCAGCTTTAGGGACCCCTACTACGAGCAGTACTTC. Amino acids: CASSFRDPYYEQYF.

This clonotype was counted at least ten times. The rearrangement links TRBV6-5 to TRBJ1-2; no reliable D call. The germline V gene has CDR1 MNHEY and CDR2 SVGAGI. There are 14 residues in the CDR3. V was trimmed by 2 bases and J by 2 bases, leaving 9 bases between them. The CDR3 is CASSYRKNNYGYTF. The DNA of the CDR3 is TGTGCCAGCAGTTACCGGAAAAACAACTATGGCTACACCTTC.

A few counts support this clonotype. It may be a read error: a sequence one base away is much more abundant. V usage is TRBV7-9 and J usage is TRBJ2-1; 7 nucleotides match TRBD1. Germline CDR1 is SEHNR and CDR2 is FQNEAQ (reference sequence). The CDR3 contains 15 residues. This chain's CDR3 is CASSLDRGIHNGQFF. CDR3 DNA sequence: TGTGCCAGCAGCTTAGACAGGGGTATCCACAATGGGCAGTTCTTC.

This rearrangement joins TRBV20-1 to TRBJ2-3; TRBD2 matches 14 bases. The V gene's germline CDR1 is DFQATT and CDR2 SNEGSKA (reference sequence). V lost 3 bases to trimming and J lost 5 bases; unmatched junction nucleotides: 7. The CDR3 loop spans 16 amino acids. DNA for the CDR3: TGCAGTGCTAGCCGACTAGCGGGAGGGCCTGTAGATACGCAGTATTTT. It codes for CSASRLAGGPVDTQYF.

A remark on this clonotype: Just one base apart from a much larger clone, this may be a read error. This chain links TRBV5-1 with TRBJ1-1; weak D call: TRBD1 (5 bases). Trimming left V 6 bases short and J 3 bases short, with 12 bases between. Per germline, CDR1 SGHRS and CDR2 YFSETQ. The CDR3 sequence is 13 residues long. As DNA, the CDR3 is TGCGCCAGCACCGACCGGGGGGACACTGAAGCTTTCTTT. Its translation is CASTDRGDTEAFF.